The following is a TCR beta chain sequence with its context. Its antigen is undetermined. The source of the sample is a study of cytomegalovirus exposure and HLA in healthy donors. Study summary: Early released data comprised tens of millions of unique TCRs from HLA-typed donors.

CDR1 SGHNT and CDR2 YYREEE come from the germline V gene (reference sequence). The CDR3 is made up of 14 amino acids. The V and J ends lost 3 bases and 4 bases respectively, with 13 bases between them. General study results and limits: Segments of the TCR beta V type were, in most cases, productive about 87% or about 30% of the time in an earlier analysis. There were a few CMV-associated chains whose specificity for CMV antigens was confirmed in vitro.

The PCR employed 60 Vbeta primers together with 13 Jbeta primers. The repertoire was sequenced with immunoSEQ multiplex PCR; TCRdb's copy has only in-frame clones and lacks some. The sample has around 99,000 clones, about 80% seen once; the top ten hold approximately 7.7%. J is TRBJ2-5 and V is TRBV5-4; no firm D call. Sample: PBMCs. The source is a woman aged 50 to 60 in good health and CMV-seropositive. Here the CDR3 DNA reads TGTGCCAGCAGCTCCCCGTTGAAGCGAGAGACCCAGTACTTC. It encodes CASSSPLKRETQYF.